Below are 18 T cell receptor beta chains sequenced from a single sample in a study of cytomegalovirus exposure and HLA in healthy donors. PCR involved 60 Vbeta and 13 Jbeta primers. Sequenced by immunoSEQ multiplex PCR; TCRdb stores in-frame clones only, minus some. The repertoire includes about 140,000 clones, roughly 80% of them detected once, and around 1% sits in the top ten. The sample taken for sequencing was PBMCs. These TCRs come from a man aged 18 to 29 in good health and CMV-seronegative.

The genes are TRBV2 and TRBJ2-1; 8 bases are shared with TRBD1. CDR3 length: 17 amino acids. V lost 6 bases and J lost 4; bases outside the gene matches: 14. CDR1 and CDR2 from the germline V gene are SNHLY and FYNNEI. Written as DNA, the CDR3 is TGTGCCAGCAGCTACCGGACAGGGCGATCATTTTACAATGAGCAGTTCTTC. Translation gives CASSYRTGRSFYNEQFF.

The chain joins TRBV19 to TRBJ1-5; the D is unclear. Germline V CDR1 and CDR2: LNHDA, SQIVND (reference sequence). CDR3 length equals 13 residues. This CDR3 reads CATRAYSNQPQHF. The CDR3 region has the DNA TGTGCTACCAGAGCGTATAGCAATCAGCCCCAGCATTTT.

The genes are TRBV9 and TRBJ2-7; TRBD1 matches 9 bases. The CDR3 is 15 residues long. V trimming: 4 bases; J trimming: 3 bases; junction bases outside the gene matches: 8. The germline CDR1 and CDR2 sequences are SGDLS and YYNGEE. CDR3 DNA sequence: TGTGCCAGCAGCCTAGATCCGGGACAGGGCTACGAGCAGTACTTC. Residues: CASSLDPGQGYEQYF.

The V call is TRBV5-1, the J call TRBJ2-1; D is ambiguous. CDR3 size: 16 residues. CDR1 and CDR2 from the germline V gene are SGHRS and YFSETQ. With 4 bases removed from V and 0 bases from J, the gap between germline ends came to 14 bases. The CDR3, as DNA: TGCGCCAGCAGCCCGGTTGTAGCCCCCTCCTACAATGAGCAGTTCTTC. Protein: CASSPVVAPSYNEQFF.

J is TRBJ2-2 and V is TRBV7-2; D gene uncertain. V lost 5 bases and J 7 bases, leaving 11 bases between the germline ends. The CDR3 is 13 amino acids. Germline V gene sequence: CDR1 SGHTA, CDR2 FQGNSA. CDR3 sequence (DNA): TGTGCCAGCAGCCATATCTTACACGGGGAGCTGTTTTTT. It yields the protein CASSHILHGELFF.

CDR3 region: CASSLNRGEYGYTF. The CDR3 DNA reads as TGTGCCAGCAGCTTGAACAGGGGGGAGTATGGCTACACCTTC. The chain links TRBV7-2 to TRBJ1-2; 8 bases agree with TRBD1. V shed 3 bases and J 5 bases; nucleotides not matched to a gene: 5. The CDR3 loop spans 14 amino acids. From germline, CDR1 is SGHTA and CDR2 FQGNSA.

The V gene is TRBV9, the J gene TRBJ1-5; 7 bases align to TRBD1. This CDR3 is built from 15 residues. Germline trimming cut 4 bases from V and 3 bases from J; bases unmatched to any gene: 7. Germline V gene sequence: CDR1 SGDLS, CDR2 YYNGEE. The chain's CDR3 is CASSISGTVNQPQHF. CDR3 DNA sequence: TGTGCCAGCAGCATCTCCGGGACAGTCAATCAGCCCCAGCATTTT.

J is TRBJ2-7 and V is TRBV18, with a weak D call TRBD1 (5 bases). There are 14 residues in the CDR3. Trimming removed 6 bases from V and 7 bases from J, with 19 bases in between. The germline V gene encodes CDR1 KGHSH and CDR2 LQKENI. DNA for the CDR3: TGTGCCAGCTCTCCCGGACACGGGTCGGAAGAGCAGTACTTC. This sequence encodes CASSPGHGSEEQYF.

J is TRBJ2-7 and V is TRBV6-5, with 9 bases fitting TRBD1. V gave up 7 bases and J gave up 1 base; unmatched junction bases: 8. The CDR3 is made up of 15 amino acids. Looked up from germline, CDR1 is MNHEY and CDR2 is SVGAGI. The CDR3 sequence: CASTGTGIESYEQYF. CDR3 nucleotide sequence: TGTGCCAGCACCGGGACAGGGATCGAGTCCTACGAGCAGTACTTC.

The chain carries TRBV30 and TRBJ2-2; TRBD1 aligns across 8 bases. CDR1 and CDR2 from the germline V gene are GTSNPN and SVGIG (reference sequence). V gave up 5 bases and J gave up 4 bases; unmatched junction bases: 12. CDR3 length: 16 amino acids. CDR3 loop: CAWEIDRGVVTGELFF. CDR3 DNA sequence: TGTGCCTGGGAAATCGACAGGGGCGTTGTCACCGGGGAGCTGTTTTTT. Variable domain in full (rest from reference TRBV30 and TRBJ2-2): SQTIHQWPATLVQPVGSPLSLECTVEGTSNPNLYWYRQAAGRGLQLLFYSVGIGQISSEVPQNLSASRPQDRQFILSSKKLLLSDSGFYLCAWEIDRGVVTGELFFGEGSRLTVL.

CDR3 nucleotide sequence: TGTGCCAGTAGTACACCGGTAGGGGCCCAGTACTTC. This gives the protein CASSTPVGAQYF. The chain couples TRBV19 to TRBJ2-5; D is possibly TRBD1 (5 bases). V lost 4 bases and J 9 bases, leaving 12 bases between the germline ends. The CDR3 length is 12 residues. Germline V gene data show CDR1 as LNHDA and CDR2 as SQIVND (reference sequence).

This rearrangement joins TRBV18 to TRBJ1-1, with 7 bases identical to TRBD1. The CDR3 is made up of 20 amino acids. After removal of 0 bases from V and 4 bases from J, the junction contained 20 bases not matched to a gene. The germline CDR1 and CDR2 sequences are KGHSH and LQKENI. In DNA form, the CDR3 reads TGTGCCAGCTCACCACCGCGGCGGTTGTTTCAGACAGGGAGAAGCACTGAAGCTTTCTTT. The encoded protein is CASSPPRRLFQTGRSTEAFF. Supplemented by reference TRBV18 and TRBJ1-1, the full variable domain reads NAGVMQNPRHLVRRRGQEARLRCSPMKGHSHVYWYRQLPEEGLKFMVYLQKENIIDESGMPKERFSAEFPKEGPSILRIQQVVRGDSAAYFCASSPPRRLFQTGRSTEAFFGQGTRLTVV.

The V gene is TRBV7-6, the J gene TRBJ2-1; the match to TRBD1 covers 9 bases. Germline CDR1 and CDR2: SGHVS and FNYEAQ. V gave up 0 bases and J gave up 9 bases; unmatched junction bases: 9. The CDR3 runs 16 residues. CDR3 protein: CASSLASGQGGFEQFF. The CDR3 DNA reads TGTGCCAGCAGCTTAGCGTCGGGACAGGGTGGTTTTGAGCAGTTCTTC.

In this sample, this clone turned up a few times. This chain links TRBV18 with TRBJ1-2, with D perhaps matching TRBD1 (5 bases). V shed 0 bases and J shed 8 bases, with 13 bases lying between them. This CDR3 is 14 amino acids long. CDR1 is KGHSH, CDR2 LQKENI, per germline. The CDR3 region has the DNA TGTGCCAGCTCACCACCCGGGGGTATCACCGGCTACACCTTC. Translating gives CASSPPGGITGYTF.

V and J are TRBV7-9 and TRBJ2-3; tentative D call: TRBD2 (6 bases). This CDR3 comprises 13 residues. Germline V lookup: CDR1 SEHNR, CDR2 FQNEAQ (reference sequence). V lost 0 bases and J 5 bases, leaving 6 bases between the germline ends. Here the CDR3 reads CASSLAGGDTQYF. The CDR3 bases are TGTGCCAGCAGCTTAGCGGGGGGAGATACGCAGTATTTT.

This clone was detected only once. The chain is built from TRBV27 and TRBJ2-2, with D unresolved. The ends were cut back, 4 bases at V and 1 base at J, with 7 bases in the middle. Germline lookup yields CDR1 MNHEY and CDR2 SMNVEV (reference sequence). The CDR3 contains 14 residues. CDR3 sequence: CASSSVKNTGELFF. DNA for the CDR3: TGTGCCAGCAGTTCGGTAAAGAACACCGGGGAGCTGTTTTTT.

This chain links TRBV5-8 with TRBJ1-5, with TRBD1 matching 7 bases. Germline V gene sequence: CDR1 SGHTS, CDR2 YDEGEE. The CDR3 consists of 15 residues. With 1 base clipped from V and 5 bases from J, the junction kept 6 bases outside the gene matches. CDR3 protein: CASSLSGQAYQPQHF. The DNA for the CDR3 is TGTGCCAGCAGCTTGTCAGGACAGGCGTATCAGCCCCAGCATTTT. Full variable domain (outside the CDR3, taken from reference TRBV5-8 and TRBJ1-5): EAGVTQSPTHLIKTRGQQATLRCSPISGHTSVYWYQQALGLGLQFLLWYDEGEERNRGNFPPRFSGRQFPNYSSELNVNALELEDSALYLCASSLSGQAYQPQHFGDGTRLSIL.

This clone was counted between two and nine times. The chain uses TRBV5-1 and TRBJ1-5; D possibly corresponds to TRBD1 (6 bases). The CDR3 length is 16 residues. Between the trimmed V and J ends, which lost 1 base and 0 bases, there was a span of 11 bases. Germline CDR1 reads SGHRS; CDR2 reads YFSETQ. CDR3 in DNA: TGCGCCAGCAGCTTGATGGGGGCCGATAGCAATCAGCCCCAGCATTTT. Amino acid sequence: CASSLMGADSNQPQHF.